This passage covers 30 T cell receptor beta chains from one sample sequenced in a study of blood T cell repertoires in COVID-19. Some clones are missing from TCRdb's copy, which holds only in-frame ones; the method was immunoSEQ multiplex PCR. The sample carries fewer than 600,000 clones, roughly 88% recorded once. Sample: PBMCs or T cells enriched from blood (not recorded which). The receptors stem from a woman aged 40 to 55 who had recovered from COVID-19.

The V and J genes are TRBV12-3 or TRBV12-4 and TRBJ2-1; 7 nucleotides match TRBD2. The CDR3 contains 13 residues. The V gene end was trimmed by 6 bases and the J gene end by 13 bases; junction bases not matched to a gene: 12. The CDR3 sequence is CASRVGRETAQFF. DNA for the CDR3: TGTGCCAGCAGGGTAGGGCGGGAGACAGCTCAGTTCTTC.

This chain uses TRBV5-6 with TRBJ2-7, with 8 nucleotides matching TRBD1. With 3 bases clipped from V and 6 bases from J, the junction kept 8 bases outside the gene matches. The CDR3 has 14 amino acids. CDR1 is SGHDT, CDR2 YYEEEE, per germline. The chain's CDR3 is CASSSLDRAGEQYF. DNA for the CDR3: TGTGCCAGCAGCTCATTGGACAGGGCAGGCGAGCAGTACTTC.

V is TRBV5-4 and J is TRBJ1-1; weak D call: TRBD1 (5 bases). This CDR3 is built from 15 residues. From germline, CDR1 is SGHNT and CDR2 YYREEE (reference sequence). V was shortened by 3 bases and J by 5 bases, with 17 bases between the two germline ends. CDR3 sequence: CASSSPPGLGTEAFF. In DNA form, the CDR3 reads TGTGCCAGCAGCTCCCCACCAGGGCTAGGAACTGAAGCTTTCTTT.

The chain recombines TRBV10-1 with TRBJ2-1; TRBD2 matches at 11 bases. Germline assignment: CDR1 WNHNN and CDR2 SYGVQD (reference sequence). The CDR3 loop spans 15 amino acids. V was clipped by 4 bases and J by 7 bases; unmatched bases: 6. The CDR3 DNA sequence: TGCGCCAGCAGTGGTCTAGCGGGAGGTTGGAATGAGCAGTTCTTC. Its protein product is CASSGLAGGWNEQFF.

This sequence joins TRBV2 and TRBJ2-3, with 7 positions matching TRBD1. The CDR3 contains 16 residues. The germline V gene has CDR1 SNHLY and CDR2 FYNNEI. J gave up 0 bases and V 5 bases, and 8 bases lay outside the gene matches. The CDR3 DNA reads TGTGCCAGCAGTTGGGACAGACGAACTAGCACAGATACGCAGTATTTT. As protein: CASSWDRRTSTDTQYF. Looking up the rest from reference TRBV2 and TRBJ2-3 gives the full variable domain: EPEVTQTPSHQVTQMGQEVILRCVPISNHLYFYWYRQILGQKVEFLVSFYNNEISEKSEIFDDQFSVERPDGSNFTLKIRSTKLEDSAMYFCASSWDRRTSTDTQYFGPGTRLTVL.

This chain connects TRBV6-5 to TRBJ1-2, with 9 positions matching TRBD1. Germline CDR1 and CDR2: MNHEY and SVGAGI. The CDR3 loop spans 15 amino acids. With V trimmed by 6 bases and J by 4 bases, 9 bases remained unmatched. The DNA for the CDR3 is TGTGCCAGCAGCATTAGACAGGGGGGTGGCTATGGCTACACCTTC. It specifies CASSIRQGGGYGYTF.

The chain couples TRBV7-2 to TRBJ1-3; no definite D call. V lost 1 base and J lost 4, with 8 bases in between. This CDR3 has 14 amino acids. Germline assignment: CDR1 SGHTA and CDR2 FQGNSA. CDR3 DNA sequence: TGTGCCAGCAGCTTAGTTTATGCGGGAAACACCATATATTTT. Amino acid sequence: CASSLVYAGNTIYF.

The chain recombines TRBV24-1 with TRBJ2-2; 8 bases fit TRBD1. The CDR3 contains 15 residues. Germline-derived CDR1 and CDR2 are KGHDR and SFDVKD. The V and J ends lost 7 bases and 4 bases, in that order; junction bases with no gene match: 7. Here the CDR3 DNA reads TGTGCCACCAGCAGGACAGGGTCGGGCACCGGGGAGCTGTTTTTT. This sequence encodes CATSRTGSGTGELFF.

The gene calls are TRBV15 and TRBJ1-1; D ambiguous. Germline loops: CDR1 LNHNV, CDR2 YYDKDF (reference sequence). The CDR3 contains 14 residues. V lost 3 bases and J lost 5, with 13 bases in between. The CDR3 here is CATSSRGASTEAFF. The CDR3 DNA reads as TGTGCCACCAGCAGTCGGGGTGCGAGTACTGAAGCTTTCTTT.

The rearrangement uses TRBV5-5 and TRBJ2-1, with a weak D call TRBD1 (6 bases). CDR1 SGHKS and CDR2 YYEKEE come from the germline V gene (reference sequence). V dropped 6 bases and J dropped 0 bases, with 16 bases sitting between them. The CDR3 has 16 residues. CDR3 sequence reads: CASTIQGATSYNEQFF. DNA for the CDR3: TGTGCCAGCACGATACAGGGAGCAACCTCCTACAATGAGCAGTTCTTC.

A word on this clone: The same CDR3 also results from other DNA sequences found in this sample. This chain connects TRBV5-4 to TRBJ1-1; D is perhaps TRBD1 (6 bases). The germline V and J ends were trimmed by 0 bases and 0 bases, with 6 bases remaining between them. This CDR3 has 14 amino acids. The germline gives CDR1 SGHNT, CDR2 YYREEE (reference sequence). CDR3 region: CASSLGQVNTEAFF. The DNA of the CDR3 is TGTGCCAGCAGCTTGGGACAGGTGAACACTGAAGCTTTCTTT.

The chain is built from TRBV27 and TRBJ1-2, with 11 bases aligning to TRBD1. The CDR3 contains 22 residues. CDR1 and CDR2 (germline): MNHEY, SMNVEV (reference sequence). The J segment lost 4 bases and the V segment lost 1 base, leaving 23 bases of the junction unmatched. The DNA for the CDR3 is TGTGCCAGCAGTTTATTCCCGGGACAGGGGGTTGAGGGTTTAGTGGAGATCTATGGCTACACCTTC. Its protein product is CASSLFPGQGVEGLVEIYGYTF.

This chain joins TRBV5-1 and TRBJ1-2; the D is unclear. Trimming removed 0 bases from V and 5 bases from J, with 11 bases in between. Germline V CDR1 and CDR2: SGHRS, YFSETQ. The CDR3 is 14 amino acids. In nucleotides, the CDR3 is TGCGCCAGCAGCTTGGCCACCACAGATTATGGCTACACCTTC. This codes for CASSLATTDYGYTF.

This rearrangement joins TRBV29-1 to TRBJ1-1; D unresolved. Germline V gene data show CDR1 as SQVTM and CDR2 as ANQGSEA. V was pared by 0 bases and J by 4 bases, with 6 bases between. This CDR3 contains 12 residues. The CDR3 region has the DNA TGCAGCGTTGAAGAAGGGAGCACTGAAGCTTTCTTT. Amino acids: CSVEEGSTEAFF.

This clone has a single count. This chain links TRBV10-3 with TRBJ2-7; perhaps TRBD1 as D (6 bases). CDR3 length: 15 amino acids. V was trimmed by 3 bases and J by 0 bases, leaving 12 bases between them. Germline V gene lookup returns CDR1 ENHRY and CDR2 SYGVKD. The CDR3 DNA is TGTGCCATCAGTGATCCGACAGGATCCTCCTACGAGCAGTACTTC. It yields the protein CAISDPTGSSYEQYF.

V gene TRBV27 combines with J gene TRBJ1-2, with 9 bases that match TRBD1. Looked up from germline, CDR1 is MNHEY and CDR2 is SMNVEV (reference sequence). This CDR3 spans 15 amino acids. The trim removed 5 bases at V and 8 bases at J, leaving 12 bases unmatched. The chain's CDR3 is CASSPRTGVGAGYTF. Here the CDR3 DNA reads TGTGCCAGCAGTCCGCGGACAGGGGTGGGGGCCGGCTACACCTTC.

This rearrangement joins TRBV10-3 to TRBJ2-1, with TRBD1 as a possible D gene (9 bases). The ends were cut back, 5 bases at V and 5 bases at J, with 19 bases in the middle. In germline, CDR1 is ENHRY, CDR2 SYGVKD. CDR3 length equals 16 residues. The CDR3 region has the DNA TGTGCCATCAGTTTACCGGGACAGGGACTAGACAATGAGCAGTTCTTC. Translation gives CAISLPGQGLDNEQFF.

This clone was counted many times. This chain joins TRBV19 and TRBJ2-4; possibly TRBD2 for D (6 bases). Germline V gene sequence: CDR1 LNHDA, CDR2 SQIVND (reference sequence). The CDR3 has 15 residues. V was clipped by 6 bases and J by 0 bases, with 12 bases between them. The CDR3 loop reads CASSPGDIAKNIQYF. CDR3 nucleotide sequence: TGTGCCAGTAGCCCGGGAGATATAGCCAAAAACATTCAGTACTTC.

This rearrangement joins TRBV19 to TRBJ2-1, with a tentative D call TRBD2 (5 bases). Germline V CDR1 and CDR2: LNHDA, SQIVND (reference sequence). The CDR3 runs 16 residues. Between the trimmed V and J ends, which lost 5 bases and 3 bases, there was a span of 17 bases. In DNA form, the CDR3 reads TGTGCCAGTAGTCACGGACTGCCTCTCGTCTACAATGAGCAGTTCTTC. Encoded protein: CASSHGLPLVYNEQFF. Full variable domain (remainder filled in from reference TRBV19 and TRBJ2-1): DGGITQSPKYLFRKEGQNVTLSCEQNLNHDAMYWYRQDPGQGLRLIYYSQIVNDFQKGDIAEGYSVSREKKESFPLTVTSAQKNPTAFYLCASSHGLPLVYNEQFFGPGTRLTVL.

V is TRBV29-1 and J is TRBJ2-1; 10 bases line up with TRBD1. This CDR3 has 17 amino acids. The junction had 13 bases not matched to a gene; V was cut back by 0 bases and J by 8 bases. CDR1 and CDR2 from the germline V gene are SQVTM and ANQGSEA. CDR3 region: CSVEDPTRDRGIDEQFF. The DNA for the CDR3 is TGCAGCGTTGAAGACCCGACAAGGGACAGGGGTATAGATGAGCAGTTCTTC.

The chain recombines TRBV4-2 with TRBJ2-1; TRBD2 aligns across 11 bases. Losses at the gene ends were 0 bases for V and 8 bases for J; bases not matched to a gene: 9. The CDR3 runs to 17 residues. From germline, CDR1 is LGHNA and CDR2 YNFKEQ. DNA of the CDR3: TGTGCCAGCAGCCAAGAGTTTTTTAGCGGGAGGGCCGATGAGCAGTTCTTC. It is translated as CASSQEFFSGRADEQFF.

The V and J genes are TRBV12-5 and TRBJ1-5, with D unresolved. The V gene lost 0 bases and the J gene lost 6 bases, with 6 bases spanning the gap. The CDR3 totals 13 residues. Germline CDR1 and CDR2: LGHNT and FRNRAP. The DNA of the CDR3 is TGTGCTAGTGGTTTGGTGGGAGGTCAGCCCCAGCATTTT. It encodes CASGLVGGQPQHF.

The CDR3: CASSLSMNTEAFF. In DNA form, the CDR3 reads TGTGCCAGCAGTTTATCCATGAACACTGAAGCTTTCTTT. The chain uses TRBV12-3 or TRBV12-4 and TRBJ1-1; no clear D. Trimming removed 2 bases at V and 0 bases at J, with 4 bases between. CDR3 length: 13 amino acids.

The chain has TRBV7-2 and TRBJ1-2, with a weak D call TRBD1 (6 bases). Germline CDR1 reads SGHTA; CDR2 reads FQGNSA. The V gene lost 5 bases and the J gene lost 8 bases, with 18 bases spanning the gap. There are 14 residues in the CDR3. The CDR3 spells CASSIRDTGRGYTF. The CDR3 DNA sequence: TGTGCCAGCAGCATCCGGGACACCGGCAGGGGCTACACCTTC.

The chain is built from TRBV11-3 and TRBJ1-3, with a tentative D call TRBD1 (5 bases). Germline CDR1 and CDR2: SGHNT and YENEEA. V lost 0 bases and J lost 4, with 28 bases in between. This CDR3 has 21 residues. CDR3 in DNA: TGTGCCAGCAGCTTAGAGGGTCCAGGGCAGAAGAGGAAATCGTTAGGAAACACCATATATTTT. This encodes CASSLEGPGQKRKSLGNTIYF.

This chain links TRBV12-5 with TRBJ2-5, with 7 bases matching TRBD1. The V gene's germline CDR1 is LGHNT and CDR2 FRNRAP. The CDR3 is made up of 13 amino acids. The trim removed 6 bases at V and 3 bases at J, leaving 4 bases unmatched. The CDR3 protein is CASGYDREETQYF. The CDR3 DNA reads as TGTGCTAGTGGCTATGACAGGGAAGAGACCCAGTACTTC.

The chain recombines TRBV12-5 with TRBJ2-7; 8 nucleotides match TRBD1. Germline V gene lookup returns CDR1 LGHNT and CDR2 FRNRAP. This CDR3 contains 14 residues. The ends lost 5 bases at V and 1 base at J; junction bases unmatched: 4. CDR3 residues: CASGRGQASYEQYF. The CDR3 DNA reads as TGTGCTAGTGGTAGGGGACAGGCGTCCTACGAGCAGTACTTC. Filled out from reference TRBV12-5 and TRBJ2-7, the complete variable domain reads DARVTQTPRHKVTEMGQEVTMRCQPILGHNTVFWYRQTMMQGLELLAYFRNRAPLDDSGMPKDRFSAEMPDATLATLKIQPSEPRDSAVYFCASGRGQASYEQYFGPGTRLTVT.

The genes are TRBV5-1 and TRBJ2-3, with no clear D. The length of the CDR3 is 14 residues. Germline CDR1 is SGHRS and CDR2 is YFSETQ. Trimming removed 1 base at V and 4 bases at J, with 10 bases between. This CDR3 reads CASSLLEPADTQYF. In DNA form, the CDR3 reads TGCGCCAGCAGCTTGTTGGAGCCTGCAGATACGCAGTATTTT.

The V call is TRBV6-4, the J call TRBJ2-7; unclear D gene. The length of the CDR3 is 14 residues. In germline, CDR1 is MRHNA, CDR2 SNTAGT. Trimming took 10 bases from V and 2 from J, leaving 18 bases between them. The CDR3: CAIKNSRIPYEQYF. As DNA, the CDR3 is TGTGCCATTAAAAACTCGAGAATACCCTACGAGCAGTACTTC.

The chain joins TRBV12-5 to TRBJ2-7; D might be TRBD1 (6 bases). There are 14 residues in the CDR3. With 7 bases removed from V and 1 base from J, the gap between germline ends came to 14 bases. Germline CDR1 is LGHNT and CDR2 is FRNRAP. CDR3 residues: CASARPGQSYEQYF. The CDR3, as DNA: TGTGCTAGTGCTAGGCCCGGACAGTCCTACGAGCAGTACTTC.